This T cell receptor (beta chain) was retrieved from a study of T-cell memory formation after mild COVID-19. Study-wide results and caveats: Balance between CD4 and CD8 was seen in clones contracting day 15 to 85, and a CD4+ lean was seen in later expanders.

This clonotype has only a few counts. The antigen is not known. Using its own MiXCR run on the 5' RACE reads, TCRdb lists one record per CDR3 protein. The data show roughly 150,000 distinct CDR3 sequences, about 23% seen once. The germline V gene has CDR1 MNHNS and CDR2 SASEGT. This CDR3 has 16 residues. J gave up 0 bases and V 5 bases, and 7 bases lay outside the gene matches. The rearrangement uses TRBV6-1 and TRBJ2-3; 8 bases match TRBD2. The clonotype originates from an adult woman who had mild COVID-19 (a few samples of this study predate the infection). Cell type and time point are not known. The sequencing input was PBMCs or a T cell subset sorted from them (not recorded which). The chain's CDR3 is CASSSALAGSTDTQYF. CDR3 DNA sequence: TGTGCCAGCAGTAGCGCCCTAGCGGGCAGCACAGATACGCAGTATTTT.